This entry features one T cell receptor (beta chain) sequence. In the original workflow: The assay estimated nucleated cells by amplifying reference gene primers. Assay: immunoSEQ multiplex PCR; the TCRdb copy retains only in-frame clones and omits some. That table furnishes V, J and clone size, whereas the DNA furnished D and trimming. Of approximately 270,000 clones in the sample, roughly nine tenths were seen once. This record belongs to a study of blood T cell repertoires in COVID-19. About the research overall: There were acute and convalescent COVID-19 samples, and they came from the United States, Italy and Spain. T cells, B-cell-depleted T cells, or PBMCs provided the cDNA or gDNA that served as material.

This CDR3 is built from 16 residues. Germline CDR1 and CDR2: SGHDN and FVKESK. With 4 bases removed from V and 0 bases from J, the gap between germline ends came to 13 bases. V gene TRBV14 combines with J gene TRBJ2-1; maybe TRBD1 (5 bases). The receptor's source is a man aged 50 to 60 with acute or convalescent COVID-19. The sample taken for sequencing was peripheral blood. The CDR3 DNA is TGTGCCAGCAGCCTAAGGGGCAGGAGCTCCTACAATGAGCAGTTCTTC. This codes for CASSLRGRSSYNEQFF.